This TCR beta chain was observed in a study of cytomegalovirus exposure and HLA in healthy donors. Background on the study: As an earlier analysis found, around 200 million T cells yielded about 120 million unique TCR beta sequences.

60 Vbeta and 13 Jbeta primers were used in PCR. Sequencing was performed with immunoSEQ multiplex PCR; in TCRdb, only in-frame clones are kept and a portion is missing. The profile shows 100,000 to 120,000 clones, 60% to 85% of them singletons. There are 16 residues in the CDR3. Sequencing was carried out using PBMCs. The receptor's source is a woman aged 60-70 years in good health and CMV-seropositive. The chain is built from TRBV21-1 and TRBJ2-1; TRBD2, as called in the table, went unchecked against the DNA. TRBV21-1 is labeled a pseudogene. CDR3 amino acids: CASSKEIKCGLNEQFF. In nucleotides, the CDR3 is TGTGCCAGCAGCAAAGAGATTAAGTGTGGACTGAATGAGCAGTTCTTC.